This T cell receptor (beta chain) comes out of a study of blood T cell repertoires in COVID-19. Study-wide background: Whether acute or convalescent, the COVID-19 samples came from the United States, Italy and Spain. Nucleic acid was either cDNA or gDNA, and it came from T cells, B-cell-depleted T cells, or PBMCs.

Methods used by the authors: The authors estimated nucleated cell counts from reference gene primer amplification. TCRdb's copy holds only in-frame clones and misses some; the assay was immunoSEQ multiplex PCR. Clone size and the V and J calls come from that table; the DNA yielded D and trimming. Among about 50,000 clones, more than 80% were seen once, and the ten largest hold 6.5%. This CDR3 has 11 amino acids. Trimming took 7 bases from V and 5 from J; bases not matched to a gene: 2. The V gene's germline CDR1 is GTSNPN and CDR2 SVGIG (reference sequence). V and J are TRBV30 and TRBJ2-1; 7 bases are a match to TRBD1. Specimen: peripheral blood. This sequence originates from a man between 60 and 75 years old with acute or convalescent COVID-19. The CDR3 DNA is TGTGCCTTGCAGGGGGACAATGAGCAGTTCTTC. It codes for CALQGDNEQFF.